The 10 T cell receptor beta chains below come from one sample, sequenced in a study of blood T cell repertoires in COVID-19 (dated by TCRdb to the early 2020s). Library generation was performed with the immunoSEQ multiplex PCR assay. The table comes from immuneACCESS by way of TCRdb, which keeps in-frame sequences with V and J called. Part of the clones is missing from these tables; in studies checked, under half for an unresolved V gene and the rest for unknown reasons. The sample table holds 20,000 to 30,000 clones, of which roughly nine tenths were seen once. The ten largest clones take up about 25% of the sample. The specimen sequenced was peripheral blood. All receptors come from a man aged 70-80 years with COVID-19, enrolled during active disease.

The V and J genes are TRBV11-2 and TRBJ1-1; D is uncertain. CDR3 length: 14 residues. CDR1 SGHAT and CDR2 FQNNGV come from the germline V gene. Trimming pared 2 bases from V and 4 bases from J, leaving 11 bases between. This chain's CDR3 is CASSLRGWTTEAFF. As DNA, the CDR3 is TGTGCCAGCAGCTTAAGAGGGTGGACCACTGAAGCTTTCTTT.

The V and J genes are TRBV4-2 and TRBJ2-5; TRBD2 is a possible D gene (5 bases). The CDR3 loop spans 15 amino acids. V was clipped by 1 base and J by 10 bases, with 19 bases between them. Germline V CDR1 and CDR2: LGHNA, YNFKEQ. CDR3 coding DNA: TGTGCCAGCAGCCAAGTCGGCCCGGTGATGGAGGTCCAGTACTTC. Residues: CASSQVGPVMEVQYF.

The chain couples TRBV7-9 to TRBJ2-5; D gene unclear. Germline lookup yields CDR1 SEHNR and CDR2 FQNEAQ (reference sequence). V dropped 5 bases and J dropped 5 bases, with 12 bases sitting between them. CDR3 size: 13 residues. CDR3 sequence (DNA): TGTGCCAGCAGCCTTGGGCCCCAGGAGACCCAGTACTTC. Translated, it gives CASSLGPQETQYF.

The chain has TRBV30 and TRBJ1-6; D is perhaps TRBD1 (5 bases). There are 14 residues in the CDR3. Germline lookup yields CDR1 GTSNPN and CDR2 SVGIG (reference sequence). Trimming removed 5 bases from V and 7 bases from J, with 15 bases in between. CDR3 DNA: TGTGCCTGGGGTTCCCCGGACACCAATTCACCCCTCCACTTT. This codes for CAWGSPDTNSPLHF.

This clone showed up just once. The CDR3: CASSPNRDGSNYGYTF. The DNA of the CDR3 is TGCGCCAGCAGCCCCAACAGGGATGGTTCTAACTATGGCTACACCTTC. The rearrangement uses TRBV5-1 and TRBJ1-2, with D possibly being TRBD1 (6 bases). Germline V gene data show CDR1 as SGHRS and CDR2 as YFSETQ. The CDR3 has 16 residues. V lost 4 bases and J 0 bases, leaving 16 bases between the germline ends.

The chain uses TRBV5-6 and TRBJ1-5; 8 nucleotides align to TRBD1. The CDR3 extends over 17 amino acids. The V and J ends lost 4 bases and 3 bases, in that order; junction bases with no gene match: 12. CDR1 is SGHDT and CDR2 is YYEEEE in the germline V gene. DNA of the CDR3: TGTGCCAGCAGCCCACCCGGGGGACAGGCGCCCAATCAGCCCCAGCATTTT. Protein sequence: CASSPPGGQAPNQPQHF.

The chain carries TRBV5-1 and TRBJ2-7, with D perhaps matching TRBD1 (8 bases). Germline lookup yields CDR1 SGHRS and CDR2 YFSETQ. This CDR3 is 15 amino acids long. Trimming shortened V by 3 bases and J by 7 bases, and 20 bases separated the two germline ends. This CDR3 reads CASSSQGGPLSEQYF. The CDR3 DNA sequence: TGCGCCAGCAGCTCACAGGGGGGGCCACTCTCGGAGCAGTACTTC.

This clone was counted once. V and J are TRBV5-1 and TRBJ2-1; D gene uncertain. Germline V gene lookup returns CDR1 SGHRS and CDR2 YFSETQ. The CDR3 contains 15 residues. V shed 1 base and J shed 0 bases, with 8 bases lying between them. The CDR3 DNA follows: TGCGCCAGCAGCTTGAATGCGGTCTCCTACAATGAGCAGTTCTTC. Translated, it gives CASSLNAVSYNEQFF.

V and J are TRBV5-1 and TRBJ1-1; 7 bases map to TRBD1. The CDR3 loop spans 16 amino acids. The germline V gene has CDR1 SGHRS and CDR2 YFSETQ. After removal of 3 bases from V and 5 bases from J, the junction contained 13 bases not matched to a gene. The CDR3 bases are TGCGCCAGCAGCTCACTGGGACAGAGGAGTGGGACTGAAGCTTTCTTT. It yields the protein CASSSLGQRSGTEAFF. Variable domain in full (rest from reference TRBV5-1 and TRBJ1-1): KAGVTQTPRYLIKTRGQQVTLSCSPISGHRSVSWYQQTPGQGLQFLFEYFSETQRNKGNFPGRFSGRQFSNSRSEMNVSTLELGDSALYLCASSSLGQRSGTEAFFGQGTRLTVV.

V and J are TRBV27 and TRBJ2-7, with 16 nucleotides matching TRBD2. Trimming at V came to 0 bases and at J to 0 bases, leaving 5 bases not matched to a gene. There are 19 residues in the CDR3. Germline loops: CDR1 MNHEY, CDR2 SMNVEV (reference sequence). The DNA for the CDR3 is TGTGCCAGCAGTTTATCGGGGACTAGCGGGAGGGCAGGCTCCTACGAGCAGTACTTC. Protein sequence: CASSLSGTSGRAGSYEQYF.